The rows below give T cell receptor beta chains drawn from one sample of a study of early T cells in non-severe SARS-CoV-2 infection. TCRdb re-called the 5' RACE reads through MiXCR, storing one row per CDR3 protein. This sample has around 49,000 distinct CDR3 sequences, with around a tenth found just once. What was sequenced was whole blood. The receptors derive from an adult who was a healthcare worker with PCR-confirmed SARS-CoV-2 infection or an uninfected control (not recorded which). CDR3s include the opening cysteine and the closing phenylalanine or tryptophan. D genes are given only for firm matches. For some rows the clone size is stated as once, few or many, or as a class when expanded; others skip it.

TGTGCCAGCAAATTCCCGGGTGGGACCGGGGAGCTGTTTTTT	CASKFPGGTGELFF	NA	TRBJ2-2	NA	TRBV6-5
TGTGCCAGCAGTCACCAACCCGGGACAGGGATTAACTATGGCTACACCTTC	CASSHQPGTGINYGYTF	NA	TRBJ1-2	TRBD1	TRBV6-2/TRBV6-3
TGTGCCAGCAGCCGTGGGACAGCTGGAAACACCATATATTTT	CASSRGTAGNTIYF	many	TRBJ1-3	TRBD1	TRBV7-2
TGTGCCAGCAGCCAAGAAGGGGGGGCGGGAACGCAGTATTTT	CASSQEGGAGTQYF	NA	TRBJ2-3	NA	TRBV4-2
TGTGCCAGCAGCTTAGACACGGGAACCTACACTGAAGCTTTCTTT	CASSLDTGTYTEAFF	few	TRBJ1-1	NA	TRBV7-2
TGTGCCAGCAGCCAAGGGACAGGGGCCCCCTCGGTGACCCAGTACTTC	CASSQGTGAPSVTQYF	many	TRBJ2-5	TRBD1	TRBV6-5
TGCGCCAGCAGCTTGGCGAGGGGAGGGGACTATGGCTACACCTTC	CASSLARGGDYGYTF	many	TRBJ1-2	NA	TRBV5-1
TGCAGCGTTGCTACTAGCGGCGAAGAGACCCAGTACTTC	CSVATSGEETQYF	many	TRBJ2-5	TRBD2	TRBV29-1
TGCAGTGCTAGGTACGGTATGAACACTGAAGCTTTCTTT	CSARYGMNTEAFF	many	TRBJ1-1	NA	TRBV20-1
TGCAGTGCGACCAAACAGGGGATGAACACTGAAGCTTTCTTT	CSATKQGMNTEAFF	many	TRBJ1-1	TRBD1	TRBV20-1
TGTGCCATCAGTCTTGAGGGATCAACAGATACGCAGTATTTT	CAISLEGSTDTQYF	few	TRBJ2-3	NA	TRBV10-3
TGCGCCAGCAGCCAAGATTGGGCGGTAACAGATACGCAGTATTTT	CASSQDWAVTDTQYF	few	TRBJ2-3	NA	TRBV4-3
TGTGCCTGGTCCCAGACCCGGACAGGGGAAGCCGGGGAGCTGTTTTTT	CAWSQTRTGEAGELFF	NA	TRBJ2-2	TRBD1	TRBV30
TGTGCCAGCAGCTTAGGCAGCGACGAGCAGTACTTC	CASSLGSDEQYF	many	TRBJ2-7	NA	TRBV7-2
TGTGCCAGCCGGGGACAGGACACCGGGGAGCTGTTTTTT	CASRGQDTGELFF	few	TRBJ2-2	TRBD1	TRBV7-3
TGTGCCATCAGTGAGTCGGGGGGTTCCTACGAGCAGTACTTC	CAISESGGSYEQYF	many	TRBJ2-7	NA	TRBV10-3
TGTGCCAGCAGCTCGGGACAGGGGGAAAATGAGCAGTTCTTC	CASSSGQGENEQFF	few	TRBJ2-1	TRBD1	TRBV11-3
TGTGCCAGCAGCTCAGGGTACTATGGCTACACCTTC	CASSSGYYGYTF	many	TRBJ1-2	NA	TRBV7-2
TGTGCCAGCAGTGGAGGGTGGGAGACCCAGTACTTC	CASSGGWETQYF	NA	TRBJ2-5	NA	TRBV25-1
TGTGCCAGTAGTATAGAGGGGGAGTACAATGAGCAGTTCTTC	CASSIEGEYNEQFF	few	TRBJ2-1	NA	TRBV19
TGCGCCAGCAGCCAAGAAAGAGGGGATACCTACGAGCAGTACTTC	CASSQERGDTYEQYF	many	TRBJ2-7	NA	TRBV4-3
TGTGCCAGTAGTGGCAGAACCTACAATGAGCAGTTCTTC	CASSGRTYNEQFF	many	TRBJ2-1	NA	TRBV19
TGTGCCAGCAGTCGAAGGACTAGCGGGAGGTTTTCAGATACGCAGTATTTT	CASSRRTSGRFSDTQYF	NA	TRBJ2-3	TRBD2	TRBV28
TGTGCCAGCAGTTACTCGAGGCCAGGGGTATCCGAGCAGTACTTC	CASSYSRPGVSEQYF	NA	TRBJ2-7	NA	TRBV6-5
TGTGCCAGCAGACCCCCGACTGGAAACACCATATATTTT	CASRPPTGNTIYF	many	TRBJ1-3	NA	TRBV28
TGCAGTGCACTTAGGAGCTACCCCCCAGATACGCAGTATTTT	CSALRSYPPDTQYF	NA	TRBJ2-3	NA	TRBV20-1
TGTGCCAGCAATAGGCGCGGGGAGCGGTCAGATACGCAGTATTTT	CASNRRGERSDTQYF	few	TRBJ2-3	NA	TRBV19
TGTGCCACCAGTGATGGTCAGACTCCTAATGAAAAACTGTTTTTT	CATSDGQTPNEKLFF	few	TRBJ1-4	NA	TRBV24-1
TGTGCCAGCAGTCCGCGGACAGAACAAACCGGGGAGCTGTTTTTT	CASSPRTEQTGELFF	NA	TRBJ2-2	NA	TRBV11-2
TGTGCCAGCAGCCCCGACGGGTCTGGGGCCAACGTCCTGACTTTC	CASSPDGSGANVLTF	medium-sized	TRBJ2-6	NA	TRBV6-5
TGTGCCAGCGCACAGGGGGCGATCAATCAGCCCCAGCATTTT	CASAQGAINQPQHF	many	TRBJ1-5	TRBD1	TRBV28
TGTGCCAGCAGTTACACAGGGGAATTGAACAATGAGCAGTTCTTC	CASSYTGELNNEQFF	NA	TRBJ2-1	TRBD1	TRBV27
TGTGCCAGCAGTTTCGGCCACAGCGGTGGTGGGTATGGCTACACCTTC	CASSFGHSGGGYGYTF	few	TRBJ1-2	NA	TRBV6-5
TGCAGTGCTTCAGGGATGGAGACCCAGTACTTC	CSASGMETQYF	NA	TRBJ2-5	NA	TRBV20-1
TGTGCCAGCAGAAGGGACGGGTCCTACGAGCAGTACTTC	CASRRDGSYEQYF	NA	TRBJ2-7	NA	TRBV2
TGCAGTGCTAGCTCCTTCGGGGAGCAGTACTTC	CSASSFGEQYF	few	TRBJ2-7	NA	TRBV20-1
TGTGCCAGTAGTATATCCCGGACCGTCGGGAATCAGCCCCAGCATTTT	CASSISRTVGNQPQHF	many	TRBJ1-5	NA	TRBV19
TGTGCCAGCAGGAGTGTTTGGGGGAGCAACACTGAAGCTTTCTTT	CASRSVWGSNTEAFF	many	TRBJ1-1	NA	TRBV6-2/TRBV6-3
TGCAGTGCTATGGGGGGTAGGGGGACCTTTTACAATGAGCAGTTCTTC	CSAMGGRGTFYNEQFF	many	TRBJ2-1	NA	TRBV20-1
TGCAGTGCCGTTTTCAATGAGCAGTTCTTC	CSAVFNEQFF	many	TRBJ2-1	NA	TRBV20-1
TGTGCTAGCAGCTTAAGTCGGGCGGGAGGGAATGAGCAGTTCTTC	CASSLSRAGGNEQFF	NA	TRBJ2-1	TRBD2	TRBV7-7
TGTGCCAGCAGATCTTTCGGGACAGTCTATAATTCACCCCTCCACTTT	CASRSFGTVYNSPLHF	NA	TRBJ1-6	TRBD1	TRBV28
TGCAGTGCATCTGCGGGAGGTAATCAGCCCCAGCATTTT	CSASAGGNQPQHF	few	TRBJ1-5	NA	TRBV20-1